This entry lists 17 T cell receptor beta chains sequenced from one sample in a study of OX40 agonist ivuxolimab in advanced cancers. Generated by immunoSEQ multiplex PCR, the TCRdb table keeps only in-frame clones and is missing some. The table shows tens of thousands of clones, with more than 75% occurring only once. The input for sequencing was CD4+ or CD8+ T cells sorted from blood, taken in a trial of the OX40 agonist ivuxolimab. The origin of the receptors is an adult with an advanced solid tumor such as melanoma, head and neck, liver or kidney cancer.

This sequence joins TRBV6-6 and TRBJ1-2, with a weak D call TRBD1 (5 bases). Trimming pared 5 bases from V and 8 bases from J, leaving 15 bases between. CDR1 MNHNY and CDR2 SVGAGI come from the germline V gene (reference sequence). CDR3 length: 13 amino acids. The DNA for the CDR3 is TGTGCCAGCAGTCTTTCGATCAGGGAGGGCTACACCTTC. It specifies CASSLSIREGYTF.

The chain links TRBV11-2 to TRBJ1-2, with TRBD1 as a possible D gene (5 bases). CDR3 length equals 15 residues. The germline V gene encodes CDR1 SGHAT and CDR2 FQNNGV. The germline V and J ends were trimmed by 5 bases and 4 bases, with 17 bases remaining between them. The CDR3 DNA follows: TGTGCCAGCAGCCTCGGGGCGGGGCAGCTCTATGGCTACACCTTC. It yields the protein CASSLGAGQLYGYTF.

The CDR3 is CASSPWDRENSPLHF. CDR3 DNA sequence: TGTGCCAGCAGCCCGTGGGACAGGGAGAATTCACCCCTCCACTTT. This rearrangement joins TRBV7-9 to TRBJ1-6; TRBD1 agrees at 9 bases. Germline values: CDR1 SEHNR, CDR2 FQNEAQ (reference sequence). This CDR3 spans 15 amino acids. J gave up 7 bases and V 5 bases, and 6 bases lay outside the gene matches. Full variable domain (remainder filled in from reference TRBV7-9 and TRBJ1-6): DTGVSQNPRHKITKRGQNVTFRCDPISEHNRLYWYRQTLGQGPEFLTYFQNEAQLEKSRLLSDRFSAERPKGSFSTLEIQRTEQGDSAMYLCASSPWDRENSPLHFGNGTRLTVT.

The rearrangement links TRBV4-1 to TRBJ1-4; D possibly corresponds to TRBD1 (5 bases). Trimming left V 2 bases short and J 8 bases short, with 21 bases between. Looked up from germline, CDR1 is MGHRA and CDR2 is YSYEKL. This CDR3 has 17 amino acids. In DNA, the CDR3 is TGCGCCAGCAGCCAAAAGGGGTCCGGGACGGAGGGGGAAAAACTGTTTTTT. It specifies CASSQKGSGTEGEKLFF.

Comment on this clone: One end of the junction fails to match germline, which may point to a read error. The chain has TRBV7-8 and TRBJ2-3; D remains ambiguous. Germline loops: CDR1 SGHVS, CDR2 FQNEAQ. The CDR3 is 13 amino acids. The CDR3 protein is CASSLEQPLPLNF. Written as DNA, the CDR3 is TGTGCCAGCAGCTTAGAACAGCCCCTACCCCTTAATTTT.

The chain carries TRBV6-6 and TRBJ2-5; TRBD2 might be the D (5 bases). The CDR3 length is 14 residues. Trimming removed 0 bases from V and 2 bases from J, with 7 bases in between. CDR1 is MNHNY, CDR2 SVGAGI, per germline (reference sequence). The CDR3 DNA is TGTGCCAGCAGTTACTCCCGCGGGCAAGAGACCCAGTACTTC. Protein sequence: CASSYSRGQETQYF.

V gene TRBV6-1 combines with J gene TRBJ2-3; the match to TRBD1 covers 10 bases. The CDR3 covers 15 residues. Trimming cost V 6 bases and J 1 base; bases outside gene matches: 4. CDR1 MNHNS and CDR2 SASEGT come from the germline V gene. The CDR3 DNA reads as TGTGCCAGCAGACTCGGGACAGGGGGCACAGATACGCAGTATTTT. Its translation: CASRLGTGGTDTQYF.

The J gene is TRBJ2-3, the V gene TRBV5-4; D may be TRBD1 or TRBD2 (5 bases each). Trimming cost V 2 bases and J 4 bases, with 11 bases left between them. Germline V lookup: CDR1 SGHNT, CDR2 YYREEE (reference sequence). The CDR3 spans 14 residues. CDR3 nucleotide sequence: TGTGCCAGCAGCTTAGGCAGGGACCCAGATACGCAGTATTTT. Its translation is CASSLGRDPDTQYF.

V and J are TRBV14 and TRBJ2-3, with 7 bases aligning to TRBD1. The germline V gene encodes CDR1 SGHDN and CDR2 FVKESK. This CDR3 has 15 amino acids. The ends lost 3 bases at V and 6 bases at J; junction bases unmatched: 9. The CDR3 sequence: CASSHWAGGRDTQYF. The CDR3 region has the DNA TGTGCCAGCAGCCATTGGGCAGGGGGAAGGGATACGCAGTATTTT. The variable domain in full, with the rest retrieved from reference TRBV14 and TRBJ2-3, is EAGVTQFPSHSVIEKGQTVTLRCDPISGHDNLYWYRRVMGKEIKFLLHFVKESKQDESGMPNNRFLAERTGGTYSTLKVQPAELEDSGVYFCASSHWAGGRDTQYFGPGTRLTVL.

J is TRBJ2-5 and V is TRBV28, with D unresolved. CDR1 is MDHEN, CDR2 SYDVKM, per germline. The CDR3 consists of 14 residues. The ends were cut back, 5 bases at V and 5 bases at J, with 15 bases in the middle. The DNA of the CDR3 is TGTGCCAGCAGTCGACGGGCACTTGGGGAGACCCAGTACTTC. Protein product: CASSRRALGETQYF.

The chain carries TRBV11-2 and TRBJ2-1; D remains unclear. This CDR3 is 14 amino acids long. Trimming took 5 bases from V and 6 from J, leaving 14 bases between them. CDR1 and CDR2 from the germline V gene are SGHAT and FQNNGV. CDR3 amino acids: CASSHDPSGNEQFF. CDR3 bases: TGTGCCAGCAGCCACGACCCGAGTGGCAATGAGCAGTTCTTC.

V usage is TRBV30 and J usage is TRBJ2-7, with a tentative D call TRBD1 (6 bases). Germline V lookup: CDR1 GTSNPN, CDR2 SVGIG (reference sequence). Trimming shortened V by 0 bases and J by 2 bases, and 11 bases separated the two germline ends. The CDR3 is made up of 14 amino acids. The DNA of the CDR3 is TGTGCCTGGAGTGTACAGGGTGGCACCTACGAGCAGTACTTC. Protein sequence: CAWSVQGGTYEQYF.

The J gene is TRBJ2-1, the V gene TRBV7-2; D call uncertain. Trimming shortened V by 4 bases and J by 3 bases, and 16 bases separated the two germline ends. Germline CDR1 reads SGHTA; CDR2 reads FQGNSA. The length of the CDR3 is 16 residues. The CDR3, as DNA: TGTGCCAGCAGCTCAGCAGTCCTTAACGGCTACAATGAGCAGTTCTTC. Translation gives CASSSAVLNGYNEQFF.

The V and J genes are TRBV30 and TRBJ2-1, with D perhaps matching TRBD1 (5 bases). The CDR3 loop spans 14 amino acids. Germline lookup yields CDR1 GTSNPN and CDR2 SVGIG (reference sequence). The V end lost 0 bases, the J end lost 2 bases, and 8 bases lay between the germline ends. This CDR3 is CAWSVIGAYNEQFF. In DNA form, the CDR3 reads TGTGCCTGGAGTGTGATAGGGGCCTACAATGAGCAGTTCTTC.

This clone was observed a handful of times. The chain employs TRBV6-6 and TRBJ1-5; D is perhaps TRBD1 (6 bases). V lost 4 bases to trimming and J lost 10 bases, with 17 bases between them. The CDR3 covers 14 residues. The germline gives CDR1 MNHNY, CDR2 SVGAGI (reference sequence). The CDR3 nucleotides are TGTGCCAGCAGTTTAGGACAGAATAGCGATCCCCAGCATTTT. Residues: CASSLGQNSDPQHF.

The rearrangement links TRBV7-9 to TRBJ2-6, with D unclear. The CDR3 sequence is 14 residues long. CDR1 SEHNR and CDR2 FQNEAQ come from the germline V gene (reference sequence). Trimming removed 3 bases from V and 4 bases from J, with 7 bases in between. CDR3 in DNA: TGTGCCAGCAGCTTGCCCCCCGGGGCCAACGTCCTGACTTTC. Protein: CASSLPPGANVLTF. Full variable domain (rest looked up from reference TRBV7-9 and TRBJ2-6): DTGVSQNPRHKITKRGQNVTFRCDPISEHNRLYWYRQTLGQGPEFLTYFQNEAQLEKSRLLSDRFSAERPKGSFSTLEIQRTEQGDSAMYLCASSLPPGANVLTFGAGSRLTVL.

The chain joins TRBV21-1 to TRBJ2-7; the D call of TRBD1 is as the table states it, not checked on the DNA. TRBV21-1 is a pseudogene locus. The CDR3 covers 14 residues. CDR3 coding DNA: TGTGCCAGCAGCAGACAGGGGAAATTCTACGAGCAGTACTTC. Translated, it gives CASSRQGKFYEQYF.